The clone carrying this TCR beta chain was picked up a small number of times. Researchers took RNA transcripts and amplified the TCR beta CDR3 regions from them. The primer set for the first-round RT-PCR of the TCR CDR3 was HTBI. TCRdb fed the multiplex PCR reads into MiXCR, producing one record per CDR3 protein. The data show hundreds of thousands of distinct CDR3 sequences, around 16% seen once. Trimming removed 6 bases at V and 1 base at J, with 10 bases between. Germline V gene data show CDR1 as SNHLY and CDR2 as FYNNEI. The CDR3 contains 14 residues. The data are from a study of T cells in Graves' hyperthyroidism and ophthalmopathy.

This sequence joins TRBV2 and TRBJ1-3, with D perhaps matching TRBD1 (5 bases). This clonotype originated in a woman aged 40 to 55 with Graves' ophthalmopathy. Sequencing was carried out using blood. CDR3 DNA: TGTGCCAGCAGGGGACCTAGATCTGGAAACACCATATATTTT. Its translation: CASRGPRSGNTIYF.